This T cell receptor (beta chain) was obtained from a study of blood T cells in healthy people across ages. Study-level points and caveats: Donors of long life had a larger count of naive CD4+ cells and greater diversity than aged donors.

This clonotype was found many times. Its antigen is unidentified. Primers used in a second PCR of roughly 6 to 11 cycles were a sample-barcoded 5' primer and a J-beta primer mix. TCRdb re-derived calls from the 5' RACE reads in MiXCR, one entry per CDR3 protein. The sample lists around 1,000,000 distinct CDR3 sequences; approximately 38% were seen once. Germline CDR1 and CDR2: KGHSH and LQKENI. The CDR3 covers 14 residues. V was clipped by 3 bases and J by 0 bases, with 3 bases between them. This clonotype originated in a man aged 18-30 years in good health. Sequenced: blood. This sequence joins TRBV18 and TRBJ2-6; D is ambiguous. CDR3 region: CASSPNSGANVLTF. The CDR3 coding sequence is TGTGCCAGCTCACCGAACTCTGGGGCCAACGTCCTGACTTTC.